This T cell receptor (beta chain) is from a study of T cells in Graves' hyperthyroidism and ophthalmopathy. This clonotype occurred many times. RNA transcripts were the template for amplifying TCR beta CDR3 regions. Using the HTBI primer set, a first-round RT-PCR was run on the TCR CDR3. TCRdb used MiXCR to reprocess the multiplex PCR reads, holding one entry per CDR3 protein. The sample holds nearly 600,000 distinct CDR3 sequences, approximately 15% seen once. The CDR3 has 15 residues. V was pared by 2 bases and J by 0 bases, with 10 bases between. This receptor was identified in a woman aged 25 to 45 with Graves' hyperthyroidism that later progressed to Graves' ophthalmopathy. Sequencing was done on a sample of blood. This chain links TRBV12-3 or TRBV12-4 with TRBJ1-1; perhaps TRBD1 as D (6 bases). The CDR3 nucleotides are TGTGCCAGCAGTTTACAGGGGCCCTTGAACACTGAAGCTTTCTTT. Its protein product is CASSLQGPLNTEAFF.